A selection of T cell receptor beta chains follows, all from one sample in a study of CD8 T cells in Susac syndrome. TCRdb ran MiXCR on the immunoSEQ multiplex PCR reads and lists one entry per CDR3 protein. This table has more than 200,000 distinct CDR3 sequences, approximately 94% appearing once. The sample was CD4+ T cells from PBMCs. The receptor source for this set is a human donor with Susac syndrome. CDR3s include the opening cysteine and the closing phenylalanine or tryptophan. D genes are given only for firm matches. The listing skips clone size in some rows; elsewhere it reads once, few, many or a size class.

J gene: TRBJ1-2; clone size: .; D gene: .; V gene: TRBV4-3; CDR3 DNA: TGCGCCAGCAGCCAAGAGAGGTCCAGGGAATATGGCTACACCTTC; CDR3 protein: CASSQERSREYGYTF
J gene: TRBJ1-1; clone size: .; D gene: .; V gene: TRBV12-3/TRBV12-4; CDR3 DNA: TGTGCCAGCAGCCTCAGGGTGGCTGAAGCTTTCTTT; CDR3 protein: CASSLRVAEAFF
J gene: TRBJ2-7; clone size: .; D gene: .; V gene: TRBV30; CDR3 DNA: TGTGCCTGGAGTTCCGGACCCAACCACGAGCAGTACTTC; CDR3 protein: CAWSSGPNHEQYF
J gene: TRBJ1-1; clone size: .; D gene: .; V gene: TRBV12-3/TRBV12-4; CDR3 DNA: TGTGCCAGCAGTTTAGCGGAGCGGGCTGAAGCTTTCTTT; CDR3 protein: CASSLAERAEAFF
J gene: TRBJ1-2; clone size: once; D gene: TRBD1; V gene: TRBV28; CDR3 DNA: TGTGCCAGCAGTCAGACAGGGGGCTGGAACTATGGCTACACCTTC; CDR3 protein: CASSQTGGWNYGYTF
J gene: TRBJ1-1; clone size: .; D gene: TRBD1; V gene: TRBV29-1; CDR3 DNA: TGCAGCGTTGAACAGGGACAGGGTGTCACTGAAGCTTTCTTT; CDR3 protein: CSVEQGQGVTEAFF
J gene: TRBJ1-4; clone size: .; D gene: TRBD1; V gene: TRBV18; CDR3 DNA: TGTGCCAGCTCCCTAAGGACAGGAGGGGATGAAAAACTGTTTTTT; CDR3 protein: CASSLRTGGDEKLFF
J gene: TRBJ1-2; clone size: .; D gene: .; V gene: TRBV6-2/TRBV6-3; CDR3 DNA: TGTGCCAGCAGTTTCGCCGGCGGGGAGAACTATGGCTACACCTTC; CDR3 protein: CASSFAGGENYGYTF
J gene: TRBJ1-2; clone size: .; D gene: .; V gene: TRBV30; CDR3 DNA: TGTGCCTGGAGTCCCAGTAGATTTAACTATGGCTACACCTTC; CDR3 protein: CAWSPSRFNYGYTF
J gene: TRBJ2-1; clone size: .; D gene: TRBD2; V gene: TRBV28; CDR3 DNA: TGTGCCACCCGACTAGCGGGGGGGCAAGTTTGGGAGTTCTTC; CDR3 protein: CATRLAGGQVWEFF
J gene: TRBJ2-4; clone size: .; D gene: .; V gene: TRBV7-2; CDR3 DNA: TGTGCCAGCAGCTTAGACGGAGTACCTAAAAACATTCAGTACTTC; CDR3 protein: CASSLDGVPKNIQYF